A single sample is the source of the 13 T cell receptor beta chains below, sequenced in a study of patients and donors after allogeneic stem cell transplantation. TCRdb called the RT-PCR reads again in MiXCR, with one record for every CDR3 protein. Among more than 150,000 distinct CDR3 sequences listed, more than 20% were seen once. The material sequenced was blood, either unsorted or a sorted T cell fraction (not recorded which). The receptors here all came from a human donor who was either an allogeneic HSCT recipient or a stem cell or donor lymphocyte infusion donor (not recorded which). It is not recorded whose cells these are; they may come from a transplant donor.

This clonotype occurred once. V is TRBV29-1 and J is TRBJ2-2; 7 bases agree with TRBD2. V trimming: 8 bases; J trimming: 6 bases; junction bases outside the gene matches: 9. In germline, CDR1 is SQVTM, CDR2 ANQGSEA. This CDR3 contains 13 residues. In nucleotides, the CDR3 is TGCAGCACGGGAGGAGTTGATCCCGGGGAGCTGTTTTTT. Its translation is CSTGGVDPGELFF.

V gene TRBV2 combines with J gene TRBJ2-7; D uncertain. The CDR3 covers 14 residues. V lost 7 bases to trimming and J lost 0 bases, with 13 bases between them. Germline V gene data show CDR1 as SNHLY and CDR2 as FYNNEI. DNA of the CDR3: TGTGCCAGCACAGCTAGGACGTCCTCCTACGAGCAGTACTTC. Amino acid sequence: CASTARTSSYEQYF.

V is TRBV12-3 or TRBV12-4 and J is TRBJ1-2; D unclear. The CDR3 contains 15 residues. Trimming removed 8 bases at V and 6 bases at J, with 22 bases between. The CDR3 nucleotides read TGTGCCAGCCCAGGAGTGTGGGCCGGTGGTGATGGCTACACCTTC. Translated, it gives CASPGVWAGGDGYTF.

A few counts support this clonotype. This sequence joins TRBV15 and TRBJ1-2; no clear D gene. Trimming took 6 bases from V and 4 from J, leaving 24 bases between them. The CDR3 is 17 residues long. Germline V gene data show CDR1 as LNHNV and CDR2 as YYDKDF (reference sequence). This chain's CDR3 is CATRNNGLGQSGYGYTF. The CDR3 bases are TGTGCCACCAGGAACAACGGGTTGGGTCAAAGTGGCTATGGCTACACCTTC.

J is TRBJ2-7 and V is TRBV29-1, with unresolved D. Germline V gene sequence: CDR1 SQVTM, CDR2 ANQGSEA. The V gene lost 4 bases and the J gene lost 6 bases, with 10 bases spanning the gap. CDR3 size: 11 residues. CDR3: CSVGAIPEQYF. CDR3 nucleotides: TGCAGCGTTGGAGCGATCCCCGAGCAGTACTTC.

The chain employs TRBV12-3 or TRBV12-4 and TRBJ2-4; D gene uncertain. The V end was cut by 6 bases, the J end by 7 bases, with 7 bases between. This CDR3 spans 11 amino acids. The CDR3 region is CASSDKNIQYF. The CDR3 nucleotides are TGTGCCAGCAGCGATAAGAACATTCAGTACTTC.

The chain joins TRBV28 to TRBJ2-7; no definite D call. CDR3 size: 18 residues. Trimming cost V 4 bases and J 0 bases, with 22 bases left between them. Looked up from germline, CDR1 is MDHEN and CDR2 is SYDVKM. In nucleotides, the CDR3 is TGTGCCAGCAGTTGTAATAGTTTGGACGGGTGGGCCTCCTACGAGCAGTACTTC. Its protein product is CASSCNSLDGWASYEQYF. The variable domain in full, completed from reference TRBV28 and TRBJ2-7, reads DVKVTQSSRYLVKRTGEKVFLECVQDMDHENMFWYRQDPGLGLRLIYFSYDVKMKEKGDIPEGYSVSREKKERFSLILESASTNQTSMYLCASSCNSLDGWASYEQYFGPGTRLTVT.

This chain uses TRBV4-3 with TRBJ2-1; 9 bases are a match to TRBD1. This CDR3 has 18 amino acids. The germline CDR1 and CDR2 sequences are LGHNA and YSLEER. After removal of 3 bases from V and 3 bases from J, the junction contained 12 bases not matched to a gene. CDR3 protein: CASSHGIRGTGIYNEQFF. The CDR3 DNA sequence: TGCGCCAGCAGCCATGGTATTAGGGGGACAGGGATCTACAATGAGCAGTTCTTC.

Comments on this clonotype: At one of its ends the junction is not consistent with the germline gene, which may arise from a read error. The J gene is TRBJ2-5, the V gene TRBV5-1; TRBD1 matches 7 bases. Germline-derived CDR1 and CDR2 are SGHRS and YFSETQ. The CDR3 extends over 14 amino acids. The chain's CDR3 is CASSLQGQQVTQYF. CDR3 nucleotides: TGCGCCAGCAGCTTGCAGGGACAGCAAGTGACCCAGTACTTC.

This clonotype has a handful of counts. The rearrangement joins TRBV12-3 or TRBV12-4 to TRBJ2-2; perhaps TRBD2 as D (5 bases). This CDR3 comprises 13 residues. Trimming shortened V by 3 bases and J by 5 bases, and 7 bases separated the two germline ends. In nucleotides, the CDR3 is TGTGCCAGCAGTTTCCGCGGGACCGGGGAGCTGTTTTTT. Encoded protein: CASSFRGTGELFF.

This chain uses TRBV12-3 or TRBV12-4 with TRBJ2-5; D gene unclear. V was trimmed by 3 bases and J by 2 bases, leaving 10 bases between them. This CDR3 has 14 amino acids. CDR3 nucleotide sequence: TGTGCCAGCAGTTTCTCGCAGCTACAAGAGACCCAGTACTTC. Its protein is CASSFSQLQETQYF.

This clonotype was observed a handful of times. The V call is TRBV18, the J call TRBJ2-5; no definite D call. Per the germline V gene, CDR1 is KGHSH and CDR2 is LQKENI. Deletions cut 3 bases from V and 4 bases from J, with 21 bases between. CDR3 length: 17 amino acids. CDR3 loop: CASSPGSRTNYGETQYF. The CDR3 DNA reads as TGTGCCAGCTCACCGGGCAGTCGGACCAACTATGGAGAGACCCAGTACTTC.

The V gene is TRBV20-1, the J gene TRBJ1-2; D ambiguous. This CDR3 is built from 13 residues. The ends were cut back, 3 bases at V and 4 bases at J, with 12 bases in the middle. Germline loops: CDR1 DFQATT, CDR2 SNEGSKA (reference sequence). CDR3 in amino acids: CSASLGRPYGYTF. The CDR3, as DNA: TGCAGTGCTAGTCTAGGCCGACCCTATGGCTACACCTTC.